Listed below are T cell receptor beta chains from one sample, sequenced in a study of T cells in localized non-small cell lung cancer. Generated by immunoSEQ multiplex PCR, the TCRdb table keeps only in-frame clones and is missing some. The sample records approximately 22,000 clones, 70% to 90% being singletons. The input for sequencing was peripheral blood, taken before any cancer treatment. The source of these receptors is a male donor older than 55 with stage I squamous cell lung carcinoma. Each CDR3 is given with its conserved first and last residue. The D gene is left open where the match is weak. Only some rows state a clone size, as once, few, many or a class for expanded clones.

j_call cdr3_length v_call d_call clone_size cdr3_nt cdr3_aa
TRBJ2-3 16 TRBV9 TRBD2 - TGTGCCAGCAGCGTAGCGGGACTAGTGAGGTCAGATACGCAGTATTTT CASSVAGLVRSDTQYF
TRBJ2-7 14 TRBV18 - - TGTGCCAGCTCACCAGGGAACCCTCGGGCCGAGCAGTACTTC CASSPGNPRAEQYF
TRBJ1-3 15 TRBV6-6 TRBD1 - TGTGCCAGCAGTCCCCCCGGGACAGGGGTAGACACCATATATTTT CASSPPGTGVDTIYF
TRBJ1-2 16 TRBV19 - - TGTGCCAGTAGTATAGGCCCACGGAGGGTTGGCCATGGCTACACCTTC CASSIGPRRVGHGYTF
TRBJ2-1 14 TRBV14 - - TGTGCCAGCAGCCCTCAGACAGGGAGGAATGAGCAGTTCTTC CASSPQTGRNEQFF
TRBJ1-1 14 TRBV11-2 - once TGTGCCAGCAGTTTTACGGGGATGAACACTGAAGCTTTCTTT CASSFTGMNTEAFF
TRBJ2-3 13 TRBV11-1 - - TGTGCCAGCAAGTTTGGGCGAGCAGATACGCAGTATTTT CASKFGRADTQYF
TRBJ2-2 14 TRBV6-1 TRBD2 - TGTGCCGCCGTACTAGCGGGGGGTCCCGGGGAGCTGTTTTTT CAAVLAGGPGELFF
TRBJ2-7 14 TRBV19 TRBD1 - TGTGCCAGTAGTGACGACAGGGTAGCCTACGAGCAGTACTTC CASSDDRVAYEQYF
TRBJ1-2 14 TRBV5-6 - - TGTGCCAGCAGCTCCATAGACAGGTACTATGGCTACACCTTC CASSSIDRYYGYTF
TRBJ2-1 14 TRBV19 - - TGTGCCAGTAGCGCGCCTCTGACCTACAATGAGCAGTTCTTC CASSAPLTYNEQFF
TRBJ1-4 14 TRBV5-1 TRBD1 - TGCGCCAGCAGCTTACAGGGGATGGGCGAAAAACTGTTTTTT CASSLQGMGEKLFF
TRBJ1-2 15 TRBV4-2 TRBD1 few TGTGCCAGCAGCCAGAGGACAGGGGGCGAGGTTGGCTACACCTTC CASSQRTGGEVGYTF
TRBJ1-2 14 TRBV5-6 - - TGTGCCAGCAGCTTGGTATCGGGGGCGCGTGGCTACACCTTC CASSLVSGARGYTF
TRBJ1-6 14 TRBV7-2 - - TGTGCCAGCAGCCCAATAATTAATAATTCACCCCTCCACTTT CASSPIINNSPLHF
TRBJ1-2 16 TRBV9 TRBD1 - TGTGCCAGCAGCGTTAGACAGGGGGCAGGAACCTATGGCTACACCTTC CASSVRQGAGTYGYTF
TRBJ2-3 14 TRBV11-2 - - TGTGCCAGCAGCCCTAATGTGGGGACAGATACGCAGTATTTT CASSPNVGTDTQYF
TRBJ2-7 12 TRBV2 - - TGTGCCAGCAGTTTCACAGGGTACGAGCAGTACTTC CASSFTGYEQYF
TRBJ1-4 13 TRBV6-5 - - TGTGCCAGCAGTTACGACGGTAATGAAAAACTGTTTTTT CASSYDGNEKLFF
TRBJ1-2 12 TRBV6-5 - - TGTGCCAGCAGTTCAGGGTCGGATGGCTACACCTTC CASSSGSDGYTF
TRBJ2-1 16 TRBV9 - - TGTGCCAGCAGCCGCGGACTCGGGGGCCTTTACAATGAGCAGTTCTTC CASSRGLGGLYNEQFF
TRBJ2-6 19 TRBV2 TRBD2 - TGTGCCAGCAGTGGCAGGAGCGGGACTGCGAACTCTGGGGCCAACGTCCTGACTTTC CASSGRSGTANSGANVLTF
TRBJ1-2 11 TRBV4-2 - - TGTGCCAGCAGCCAGGAGGAGGGCTACACCTTC CASSQEEGYTF
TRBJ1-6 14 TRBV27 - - TGTGCCAGCAGTCTCGGACGTCTGGGTTCACCCCTCCACTTT CASSLGRLGSPLHF
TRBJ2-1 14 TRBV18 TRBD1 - TGTGCCAGCTCACGGGACAGGAATTACAATGAGCAGTTCTTC CASSRDRNYNEQFF
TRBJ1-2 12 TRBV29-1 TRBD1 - TGCAGCGCTGAGGGGGCAGTAAAAGGCTACACCTTC CSAEGAVKGYTF
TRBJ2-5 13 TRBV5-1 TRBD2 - TGCGCCAGCAGCTCAGGACTAGCGGAGACCCAGTACTTC CASSSGLAETQYF
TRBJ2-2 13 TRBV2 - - TGTGCCAGCAGTGAAGGCACGACCGGGGAGCTGTTTTTT CASSEGTTGELFF
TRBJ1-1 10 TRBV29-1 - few TGCAGCGTGTTTTATCCTGAAGCTTTCTTT CSVFYPEAFF
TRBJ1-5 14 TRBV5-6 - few TGTGCCAGCAGCCTCGACAGTAGCAATCAGCCCCAGCATTTT CASSLDSSNQPQHF
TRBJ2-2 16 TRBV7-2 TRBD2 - TGTGCCAGCCCTCCTAGCGGGGGGGCCTTCACCGGGGAGCTGTTTTTT CASPPSGGAFTGELFF
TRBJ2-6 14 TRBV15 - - TGTGCCACCAGCAGAGGCTCTGGGGCCAACGTCCTGACTTTC CATSRGSGANVLTF
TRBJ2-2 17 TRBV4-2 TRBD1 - TGTGCCAGCAGCCAAGCGGGGCAGGGGGTGAACACCGGGGAGCTGTTTTTT CASSQAGQGVNTGELFF
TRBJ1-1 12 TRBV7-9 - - TGTGCCAGCAGCTGGGGGGAGACTGAAGCTTTCTTT CASSWGETEAFF
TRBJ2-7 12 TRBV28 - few TGTGCCAGCAGTTTAAGGGCTGAAGAGCAGTACTTC CASSLRAEEQYF
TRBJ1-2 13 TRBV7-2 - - TGTGCCAGCACCCCGGACAGAGCCTATGGCTACACCTTC CASTPDRAYGYTF
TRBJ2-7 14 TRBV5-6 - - TGTGCCAGCAGCTCCATTGGGGGCATCTACGAGCAGTACTTC CASSSIGGIYEQYF
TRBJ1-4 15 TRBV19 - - TGTGCCAGTAGTATAGCCAGAGGGGCTAATGAAAAACTGTTTTTT CASSIARGANEKLFF
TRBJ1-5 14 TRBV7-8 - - TGTGCCAGCAGCTTCTCACAGAACAATCAGCCCCAGCATTTT CASSFSQNNQPQHF
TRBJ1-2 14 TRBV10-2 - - TGCGCCAGCAGTGAGTGGGCCGGAAGCTATGGCTACACCTTC CASSEWAGSYGYTF
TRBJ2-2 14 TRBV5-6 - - TGTGCCAGCAGCTTGAGAGGGTCCGCCGGGGAGCTGTTTTTT CASSLRGSAGELFF
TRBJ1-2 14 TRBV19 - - TGTGCCAGTAGTATGTACAGGGATGACTATGGCTACACCTTC CASSMYRDDYGYTF
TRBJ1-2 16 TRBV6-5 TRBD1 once TGTGCCAGCAGTTACCGGGCCGGGACAGGGGGCTATGGCTACACCTTC CASSYRAGTGGYGYTF
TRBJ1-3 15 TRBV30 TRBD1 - TGTGCCTGGAGGCGGCGAGGGGGCGCTGGAAACACCATATATTTT CAWRRRGGAGNTIYF
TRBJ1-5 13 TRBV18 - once TGTGCCAGCTCCCAAGACAGAAATCAGCCCCAGCATTTT CASSQDRNQPQHF